This T cell receptor beta chain was observed in a study of blood T cell repertoires in COVID-19 (dated by TCRdb to the early 2020s). For the study in its entirety: Samples from collaborators originated in the United States, Italy and Spain and spanned both the acute and convalescent phases of COVID-19. The material from the prospective study consisted of cDNA or gDNA derived from T cells, B-cell-depleted T cells, or PBMCs. The dataset comprised deeply sampled blood TCRbeta repertoires from subjects exposed to, actively infected with, or recovered from COVID-19. The repertoires were released in a freely available public database intended as a resource for research on the immune response to SARS-CoV-2. The samples were drawn from two sources: the first 160 participants of the ongoing ImmuneRACE study, and 1,000 to 1,500 subjects contributed by 6 global collaborators. The sample metadata nearly always contained a de-identified subject ID, COVID-19 status, age in years and sex. HLA class I and class II types, where available, came from metadata supplied by the sample provider rather than from assay-based typing.

Worth noting for this clone: This receptor's antigen is unknown. No clone much larger than this one lies a single base away; base qualities are absent.

Collaborating institutions collected whole blood in K2EDTA tubes following their own protocols. Collaborator samples were shipped for TCRbeta analysis as frozen whole blood, isolated PBMCs, or DNA extracted from either sample type. TCRbeta CDR3 regions were amplified from genomic DNA using the immunoSEQ Assay, a bias-controlled multiplex PCR. The original methods were these. Within the assay, amplification of reference gene primers was used to estimate how many nucleated cells each sample contained. Sequence reads were collapsed and filtered to measure the absolute abundance of every unique TCRbeta CDR3 rearrangement. For each sample, productive Simpson clonality was calculated by taking the square root of Simpson's diversity index across productive rearrangements. TCRdb's version of the immuneACCESS table is confined to in-frame rearrangements and falls short of the full clone set. An unresolved V gene accounts for under half of the shortfall where checked; the remainder is of unknown origin. That table supplies the V and J calls and clone size; D and trimming were determined from the DNA. In all, the sample holds about 98,000 clones, and roughly 80% of those were seen once. Of the sample, roughly 10% falls within the top ten clones.

Points the paper makes about the study in general: How much clinical and demographic metadata was included differed by source and by participant, and the metadata was provided uncurated.

The CDR3 sequence holds 15 residues, the cysteine and phenylalanine included. The only DNA kept is the CDR3, 45 bases in frame from the first base. Trimming costs V 5 bases and J 7 bases, and their ends lie 17 bases apart. Looking up the germline V gene yields CDR1 SGHVS and CDR2 FQNEAQ. The chain is assembled from TRBV7-8 and TRBJ1-4, with the D gene call left open. The sample consisted of peripheral blood. The TCR originated in a woman older than 75 with acute or convalescent COVID-19. The CDR3 has the sequence CASSPLSGVAEKLFF. The DNA reads TGTGCCAGCAGCCCCCTGTCCGGGGTTGCTGAAAAACTGTTTTTT. Beyond the CDR3, the reference TRBV7-8 and TRBJ1-4 genes provide the residues; the full variable domain reads: GAGVSQSPRYKVAKRGQDVALRCDPISGHVSLFWYQQALGQGPEFLTYFQNEAQLDKSGLPSDRFFAERPEGSVSTLKIQRTQQEDSAVYLCASSPLSGVAEKLFFGSGTQLSVL.